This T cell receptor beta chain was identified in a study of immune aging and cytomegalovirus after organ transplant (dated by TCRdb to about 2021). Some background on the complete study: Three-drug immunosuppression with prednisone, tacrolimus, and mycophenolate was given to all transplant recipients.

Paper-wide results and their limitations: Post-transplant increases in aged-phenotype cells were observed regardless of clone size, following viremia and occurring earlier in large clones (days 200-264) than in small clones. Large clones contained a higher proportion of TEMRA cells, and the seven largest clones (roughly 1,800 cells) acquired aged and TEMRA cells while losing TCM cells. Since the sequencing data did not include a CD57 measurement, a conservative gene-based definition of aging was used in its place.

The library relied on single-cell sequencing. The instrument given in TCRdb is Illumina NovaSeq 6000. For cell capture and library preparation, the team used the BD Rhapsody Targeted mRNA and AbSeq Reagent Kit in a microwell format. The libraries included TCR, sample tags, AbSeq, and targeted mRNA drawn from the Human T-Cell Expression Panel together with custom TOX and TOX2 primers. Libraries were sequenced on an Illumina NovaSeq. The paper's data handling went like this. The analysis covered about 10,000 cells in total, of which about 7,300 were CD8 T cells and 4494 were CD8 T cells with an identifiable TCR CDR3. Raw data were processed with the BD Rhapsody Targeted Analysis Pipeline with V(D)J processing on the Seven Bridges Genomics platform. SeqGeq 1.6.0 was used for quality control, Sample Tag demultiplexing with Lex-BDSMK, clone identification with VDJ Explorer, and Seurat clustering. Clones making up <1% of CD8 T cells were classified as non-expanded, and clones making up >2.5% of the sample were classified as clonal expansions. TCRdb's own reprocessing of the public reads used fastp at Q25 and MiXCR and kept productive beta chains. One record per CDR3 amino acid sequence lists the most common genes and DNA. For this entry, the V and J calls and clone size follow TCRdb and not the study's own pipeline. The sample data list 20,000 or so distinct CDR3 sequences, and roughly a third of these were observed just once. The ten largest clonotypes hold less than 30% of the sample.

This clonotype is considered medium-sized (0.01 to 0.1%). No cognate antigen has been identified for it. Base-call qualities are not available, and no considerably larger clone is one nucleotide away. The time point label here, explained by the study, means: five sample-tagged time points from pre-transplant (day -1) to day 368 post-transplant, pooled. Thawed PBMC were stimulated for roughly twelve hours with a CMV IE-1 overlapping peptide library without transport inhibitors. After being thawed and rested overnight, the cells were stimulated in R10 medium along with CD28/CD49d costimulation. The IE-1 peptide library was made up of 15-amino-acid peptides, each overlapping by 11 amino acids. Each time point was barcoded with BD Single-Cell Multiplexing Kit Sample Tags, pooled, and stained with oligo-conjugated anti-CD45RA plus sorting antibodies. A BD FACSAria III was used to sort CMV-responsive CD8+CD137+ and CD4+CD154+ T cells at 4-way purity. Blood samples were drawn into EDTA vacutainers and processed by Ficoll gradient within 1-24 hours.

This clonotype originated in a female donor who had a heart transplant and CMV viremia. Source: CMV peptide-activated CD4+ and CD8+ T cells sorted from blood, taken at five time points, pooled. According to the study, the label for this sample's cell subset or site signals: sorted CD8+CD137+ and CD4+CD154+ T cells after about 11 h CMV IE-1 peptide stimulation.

The CDR3 has the sequence CSARDPREKYEQYF. The nucleotide sequence reads TGCAGTGCTAGAGATCCCCGCGAAAAATATGAGCAGTACTTC. This chain joins TRBV20-1 to TRBJ2-7, with the D gene too uncertain to name. From a lookup of the germline V gene (reference sequence), CDR1 and CDR2 are DFQATT and SNEGSKA. The cysteine opens and the phenylalanine closes a CDR3 of 14 amino acids. The read is trimmed to its CDR3 DNA, 42 bases read in frame from base 1. V loses 0 bases, J loses 7 bases, and the germline ends lie 16 bases apart.